This T cell receptor beta chain was identified in a study of tumor-infiltrating lymphocytes in primary liver carcinoma. Making TCR beta cDNA involved approximately 520 ng total RNA and a constant-region primer. Slightly modified ARM-PCR with three nested multiplex PCR rounds yielded TCR beta libraries. TRBV1-TRBV30 forward primers paired with a C-beta reverse primer drove the first two PCR rounds, about 9 cycles each. MiXCR, applied by TCRdb to the multiplex PCR reads, yields one record per CDR3 protein. The sample has around 120,000 distinct CDR3 sequences; roughly 69% are singletons. For each extraction, RNA and DNA were obtained together from around 18-30 mg of unsorted bulk tissue. CDR1 and CDR2 from the germline V gene are MGHRA and YSYEKL. The germline V and J ends were trimmed by 1 base and 0 bases, with 6 bases remaining between them. This CDR3 is built from 15 residues. This clonotype was picked up many times.

The chain has TRBV4-1 and TRBJ2-2, with D unresolved. The specimen was liver tumor tissue from sampling region 1. This sample's subset: tumor region T1, superior pole. This sequence originates from a woman aged 55-69 years with primary liver carcinoma and hepatitis B virus infection. The CDR3: CASSQGIANTGELFF. The CDR3 nucleotides read TGCGCCAGCAGCCAAGGGATCGCGAACACCGGGGAGCTGTTTTTT.